These 9 T cell receptor beta chains were sequenced from one sample in a study of shared clonotypes between healthy human individuals. Clones were read by immunoSEQ multiplex PCR, and TCRdb kept only the in-frame ones, dropping some. This sample carries 600,000 to 750,000 clones, roughly 78% of them seen once, and the ten largest clones take approximately 2%. Material: memory CD4+ T cells sorted from blood. The subset denotes: CD45RA-negative fraction. Receptors were obtained from a woman in her 30s in good health.

CDR3 amino acids: CASSRAGDTGELFF. The CDR3 nucleotides read TGTGCCAGCAGTCGGGCGGGAGACACCGGGGAGCTGTTTTTT. The genes are TRBV7-2 and TRBJ2-2; 7 bases match TRBD2. From germline, CDR1 is SGHTA and CDR2 FQGNSA. Trimming removed 6 bases from V and 3 bases from J; junction bases left unmatched: 4. The CDR3 loop spans 14 amino acids.

This clone was recorded only once. The V and J genes are TRBV30 and TRBJ1-1; D not certain. CDR3 length: 13 residues. V lost 5 bases and J lost 1, with 11 bases in between. CDR1 and CDR2 (germline): GTSNPN, SVGIG (reference sequence). Here the CDR3 reads CAWGRVPNTEAFF. CDR3 nucleotides: TGTGCCTGGGGGCGGGTGCCGAACACTGAAGCTTTCTTT.

The CDR3 DNA reads TGCGCCAGCATTAATCCTCGGCTCTCGAACGAGCAGTACTTC. It encodes CASINPRLSNEQYF. The chain recombines TRBV10-1 with TRBJ2-7, with D uncertain. Trimming shortened V by 7 bases and J by 5 bases, and 18 bases separated the two germline ends. Germline V gene lookup returns CDR1 WNHNN and CDR2 SYGVQD (reference sequence). This CDR3 contains 14 residues.

This clone appeared once. CDR3: CATSRDRGNQPTDTQYF. In DNA, the CDR3 is TGTGCCACCAGCAGAGATCGAGGCAACCAACCCACAGATACGCAGTATTTT. The rearrangement links TRBV15 to TRBJ2-3; no clear D gene. Per the germline V gene, CDR1 is LNHNV and CDR2 is YYDKDF (reference sequence). V lost 0 bases and J lost 2, with 15 bases in between. The CDR3 covers 17 residues. Based on the CDR3 plus reference TRBV15 and TRBJ2-3, the full variable domain is DAMVIQNPRYQVTQFGKPVTLSCSQTLNHNVMYWYQQKSSQAPKLLFHYYDKDFNNEADTPDNFQSRRPNTSFCFLDIRSPGLGDTAMYLCATSRDRGNQPTDTQYFGPGTRLTVL.

The V gene is TRBV5-1, the J gene TRBJ1-2; D may be TRBD1 (6 bases). V was clipped by 0 bases and J by 7 bases, with 16 bases between them. The CDR3 loop spans 15 amino acids. Germline V CDR1 and CDR2: SGHRS, YFSETQ. For the CDR3, the DNA is TGCGCCAGCAGCTTGGGGGTCGGTCCAGGGGCTGGCTACACCTTC. The encoded protein is CASSLGVGPGAGYTF.

To note about this clone: The same CDR3 can be traced to other DNA sequences in this sample. The chain joins TRBV20-1 to TRBJ2-5; D is uncertain. This CDR3 has 11 amino acids. CDR1 DFQATT and CDR2 SNEGSKA come from the germline V gene (reference sequence). V lost 3 bases and J lost 2, with 4 bases in between. The CDR3 sequence is CSARTQETQYF. The CDR3, as DNA: TGCAGTGCTAGGACACAAGAGACCCAGTACTTC.

This clone has just a few counts. The chain is built from TRBV5-6 and TRBJ2-7; the match to TRBD1 covers 8 bases. The CDR3 loop spans 13 amino acids. V trimming: 5 bases; J trimming: 6 bases; junction bases outside the gene matches: 7. In germline, CDR1 is SGHDT, CDR2 YYEEEE. This CDR3 reads CASRGQDLGEQYF. Written as DNA, the CDR3 is TGTGCCAGCAGGGGACAGGACCTAGGCGAGCAGTACTTC.

This clone was observed a handful of times. This chain connects TRBV18 to TRBJ2-3, with D tentatively TRBD1 or TRBD2 (5 bases each). The germline CDR1 and CDR2 sequences are KGHSH and LQKENI. Trimming took 7 bases from V and 3 from J, leaving 8 bases between them. The CDR3 has 12 residues. The CDR3 region is CASLGETDTQYF. The CDR3 nucleotides read TGTGCCAGCTTGGGGGAAACAGATACGCAGTATTTT.

The chain recombines TRBV7-2 with TRBJ2-7; 10 positions agree with TRBD2. CDR1 is SGHTA, CDR2 FQGNSA, per germline. The CDR3 totals 16 residues. Trimming at V came to 0 bases and at J to 6 bases, leaving 8 bases not matched to a gene. The CDR3 DNA follows: TGTGCCAGCAGCTTAGCGCCCCCAGCTAGCGGGAGCGAGCAGTACTTC. Protein: CASSLAPPASGSEQYF.